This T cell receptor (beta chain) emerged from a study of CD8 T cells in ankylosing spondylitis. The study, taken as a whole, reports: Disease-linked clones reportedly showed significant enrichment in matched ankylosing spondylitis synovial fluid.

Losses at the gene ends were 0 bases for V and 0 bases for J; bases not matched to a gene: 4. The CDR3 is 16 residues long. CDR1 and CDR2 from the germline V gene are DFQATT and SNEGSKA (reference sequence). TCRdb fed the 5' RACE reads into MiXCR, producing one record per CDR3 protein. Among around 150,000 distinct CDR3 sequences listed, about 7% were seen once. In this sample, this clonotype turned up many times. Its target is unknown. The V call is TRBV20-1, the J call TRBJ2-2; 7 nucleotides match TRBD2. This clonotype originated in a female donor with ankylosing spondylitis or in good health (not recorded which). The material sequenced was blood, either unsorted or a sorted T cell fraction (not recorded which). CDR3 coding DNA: TGCAGTGCTAGAGACCGGGCGGGGGCGAACACCGGGGAGCTGTTTTTT. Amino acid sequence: CSARDRAGANTGELFF.